Listed below are T cell receptor beta chains from one sample, sequenced in a study of siplizumab effects on memory and regulatory T cells. Here immunoSEQ multiplex PCR was the method, and the copy in TCRdb shows in-frame clones only, minus some. The data show about 56,000 clones, with around 98% seen just once and less than 1.1% held by the top ten. The specimen sequenced was naive CD8+ T cells sorted from blood. The receptor source for this set is a human donor in good health. The CDR3 runs from the conserved cysteine through the conserved F or W. Each record gives: clone size, D gene, J gene, V gene, CDR3 DNA, CDR3 protein. The D gene is left open where the match is weak. Expanded clones get a size class; other rows say once, few or many, or leave the size out.

NA TRBD2 TRBJ2-1 TRBV9 TGTGCCAGCAGCGTAGCTGGAGCGGGAGGGGGACCCTACAATGAGCAGTTCTTC CASSVAGAGGGPYNEQFF
NA NA TRBJ2-7 TRBV11-3 TGTGCCAGCAGCCTCTGGGGCGATACCTACGAGCAGTACTTC CASSLWGDTYEQYF
NA TRBD1 TRBJ2-1 TRBV6-5 TGTGCCAGCAGTCCTACAGGGGGCGATGAGCAGTTCTTC CASSPTGGDEQFF
NA NA TRBJ1-4 TRBV4-1 TGCGCCAGCAGCCAAAGGTTCGTGCGGGAAAAACTGTTTTTT CASSQRFVREKLFF
NA NA TRBJ2-7 TRBV30 TGTGCCTGGAGTGTCGGTGAGGGATCCTACGAGCAGTACTTC CAWSVGEGSYEQYF
NA NA TRBJ1-5 TRBV28 TGTGCCACCCGGGCGGGACAGCCCCAGCATTTT CATRAGQPQHF
NA NA TRBJ2-1 TRBV2 TGTGCCAGCAGTGAAGGTCTAAATCCCTACAATGAGCAGTTCTTC CASSEGLNPYNEQFF
NA NA TRBJ2-4 TRBV7-2 TGTGCCAGCAGCTTATTCGGCGGGTCAGCGGGTGCCAAAAACATTCAGTACTTC CASSLFGGSAGAKNIQYF
NA TRBD1 TRBJ1-1 TRBV19 TGTGCCAGTAGTATAACCCGACAGGGCAGCACTGAAGCTTTCTTT CASSITRQGSTEAFF
NA NA TRBJ2-7 TRBV9 TGTGCCAGCAGCGTAGCCCCGGCGGGCGAGCAGTACTTC CASSVAPAGEQYF
NA NA TRBJ1-1 TRBV2 TGTGCCAGCAGCGAGGACAGGAACACTGAAGCTTTCTTT CASSEDRNTEAFF
NA NA TRBJ2-1 TRBV28 TGTGCCAGCAGACCCGGACTGATTTCCTACAATGAGCAGTTCTTC CASRPGLISYNEQFF
NA TRBD2 TRBJ2-2 TRBV30 TGTGCCTGGAGTGAAGGGACTAGCGGGAGGGGCCGGGAGCTGTTTTTT CAWSEGTSGRGRELFF
NA NA TRBJ2-7 TRBV27 TGTGCCAGCAGTCCCCTCAGCTCCTACGAGCAGTACTTC CASSPLSSYEQYF
NA NA TRBJ1-1 TRBV10-3 TGTGCCATCAAGGGAGGCAACACTGAAGCTTTCTTT CAIKGGNTEAFF
NA NA TRBJ1-2 TRBV6-5 TGTGCCAGCTTTGCCGGAAACTATGGCTACACCTTC CASFAGNYGYTF
NA TRBD2 TRBJ2-7 TRBV11-2 TGTGCCAGCAGCTTAGCTAGCGGGACCGAGCAGTACTTC CASSLASGTEQYF
NA NA TRBJ2-5 TRBV9 TGTGCCAGCAGCTTAAGCGGAGCCCAAGAGACCCAGTACTTC CASSLSGAQETQYF
NA NA TRBJ2-2 TRBV5-4 TGTGCCAGCGCTTGGGGGGCCGGGGAGCTGTTTTTT CASAWGAGELFF
NA NA TRBJ2-7 TRBV4-1 TGCGCCAGCAGCCAAGAACCCCGGGCCTACGAGCAGTACTTC CASSQEPRAYEQYF
NA TRBD1 TRBJ2-7 TRBV6-1 TGTGCCAGCAGTGGACGGGACAGCACCTACGAGCAGTACTTC CASSGRDSTYEQYF
NA NA TRBJ1-2 TRBV29-1 TGCAGCGCGGCCAGCAGCCATGGCTACACCTTC CSAASSHGYTF
NA NA TRBJ2-1 TRBV9 TGTGCCAGCAGCCCCTCGGGGACGGCAGCCGTCTACAATGAGCAGTTCTTC CASSPSGTAAVYNEQFF
NA TRBD2 TRBJ2-1 TRBV19 TGTGCCAGTGGACTAGCGGGTTCATATGAGCAGTTCTTC CASGLAGSYEQFF
NA TRBD2 TRBJ2-6 TRBV4-1 TGCGCCAGCAGCCATCCCCGACTAGCGTTTGGGGCCAACGTCCTGACTTTC CASSHPRLAFGANVLTF
NA TRBD2 TRBJ2-1 TRBV19 TGTGCCAGTAGTCACCCGAGACAGGGACTAGCGGGTGAGTTCTTC CASSHPRQGLAGEFF
NA NA TRBJ2-7 TRBV6-5 TGTGCCAGCAGTTTCACTAGACACTCCTACGAGCAGTACTTC CASSFTRHSYEQYF
NA NA TRBJ1-1 TRBV4-2 TGTGCCAGCAGCCTCACAGGGCTCACTGAAGCTTTCTTT CASSLTGLTEAFF
NA NA TRBJ2-7 TRBV10-2 TGCGCCACCTACAGGTCAGGGGATACCTACGAGCAGTACTTC CATYRSGDTYEQYF
NA TRBD2 TRBJ2-7 TRBV7-2 TGTGCCAGCAGCCCGGGACTAGCGGGGGCCTACGAGCAGTACTTC CASSPGLAGAYEQYF
NA TRBD2 TRBJ2-3 TRBV5-1 TGCGCCAGCAGCTTGGGACTAGCGGACACAGATACGCAGTATTTT CASSLGLADTDTQYF
NA NA TRBJ1-1 TRBV7-9 TGTGCCAGCAGCTTAGGGGCCGATTGGGCTTTCTTT CASSLGADWAFF
NA NA TRBJ1-5 TRBV30 TGTGCCTGGAGTAGGGACGGAATCAATCAGCCCCAGCATTTT CAWSRDGINQPQHF
NA NA TRBJ2-1 TRBV9 TGTGCCAGCAGCGTTGGCGGAGACAATGAGCAGTTCTTC CASSVGGDNEQFF
NA NA TRBJ1-2 TRBV30 TGTGCCTGGAGGGCGCGGGGCGGCTATGGCTACACCTTC CAWRARGGYGYTF
NA NA TRBJ2-7 TRBV29-1 TGCAGCGTTGCAGGGTCCTACGAGCAGTACTTC CSVAGSYEQYF
once NA TRBJ2-7 TRBV27 TGTGCCAGCAGTTTAGGAGAGCGGTCCTACGAGCAGTACTTC CASSLGERSYEQYF
NA NA TRBJ2-5 TRBV7-3 TGTGCCAGCAGCTTAACCGGGGAAGAAGAGACCCAGTACTTC CASSLTGEEETQYF
NA NA TRBJ1-5 TRBV6-6 TGTGCCAGCAGGTTGGGTGGGATAGGCAATCAGCCCCAGCATTTT CASRLGGIGNQPQHF